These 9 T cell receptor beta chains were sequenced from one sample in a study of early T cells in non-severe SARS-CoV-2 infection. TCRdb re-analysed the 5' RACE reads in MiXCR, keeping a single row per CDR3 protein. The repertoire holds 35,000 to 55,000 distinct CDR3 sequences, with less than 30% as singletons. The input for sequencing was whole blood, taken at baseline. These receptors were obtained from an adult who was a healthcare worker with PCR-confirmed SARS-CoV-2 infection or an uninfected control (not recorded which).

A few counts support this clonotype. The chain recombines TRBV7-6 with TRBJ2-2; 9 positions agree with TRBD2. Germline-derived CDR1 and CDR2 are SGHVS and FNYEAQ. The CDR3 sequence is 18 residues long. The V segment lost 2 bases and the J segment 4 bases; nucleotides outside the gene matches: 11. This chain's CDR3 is CASSLSLAGGPVTGELFF. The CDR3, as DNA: TGTGCCAGCAGCTTATCTTTGGCGGGGGGGCCGGTCACCGGGGAGCTGTTTTTT.

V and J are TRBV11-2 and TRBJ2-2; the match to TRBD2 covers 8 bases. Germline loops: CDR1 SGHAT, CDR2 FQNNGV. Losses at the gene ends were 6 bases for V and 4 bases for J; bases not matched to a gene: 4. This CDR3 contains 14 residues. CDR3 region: CASRPLAGTGELFF. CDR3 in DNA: TGTGCCAGCAGGCCTCTAGCGGGCACCGGGGAGCTGTTTTTT.

The CDR3 DNA reads TGCAGCGTTGCGAAGGGGGAGAACACTGAAGCTTTCTTT. As protein: CSVAKGENTEAFF. This chain uses TRBV29-1 with TRBJ1-1, with D maybe TRBD1 (6 bases). This CDR3 region has 13 residues. Germline CDR1 and CDR2: SQVTM and ANQGSEA. Between the trimmed V and J ends, which lost 4 bases and 1 base, there was a span of 10 bases.

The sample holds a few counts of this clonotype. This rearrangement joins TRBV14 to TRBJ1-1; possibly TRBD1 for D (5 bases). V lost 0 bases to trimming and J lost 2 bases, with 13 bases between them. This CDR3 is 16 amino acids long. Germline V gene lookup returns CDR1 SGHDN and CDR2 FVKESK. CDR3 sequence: CASSQEGLRDNTEAFF. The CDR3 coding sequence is TGTGCCAGCAGCCAAGAGGGGCTCCGGGATAACACTGAAGCTTTCTTT.

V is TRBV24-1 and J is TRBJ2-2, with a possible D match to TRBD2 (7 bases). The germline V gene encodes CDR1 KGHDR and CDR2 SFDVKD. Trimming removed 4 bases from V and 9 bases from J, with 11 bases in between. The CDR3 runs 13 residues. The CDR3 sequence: CATSDGGQRELFF. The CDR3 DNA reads TGTGCCACCAGTGACGGGGGGCAGAGGGAGCTGTTTTTT.

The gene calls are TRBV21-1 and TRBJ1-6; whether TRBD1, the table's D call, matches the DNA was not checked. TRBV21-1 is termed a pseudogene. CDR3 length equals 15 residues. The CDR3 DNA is TGTGCCAGCAGCAAAAATCGGGGGCTAGATTCACCCCTCCACTTT. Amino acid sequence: CASSKNRGLDSPLHF.

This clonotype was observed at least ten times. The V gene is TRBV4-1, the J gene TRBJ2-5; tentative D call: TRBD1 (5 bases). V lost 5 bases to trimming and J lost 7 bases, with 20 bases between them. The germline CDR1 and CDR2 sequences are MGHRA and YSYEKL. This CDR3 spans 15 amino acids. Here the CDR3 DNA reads TGCGCCAGCAGCAAACCGTTCGGTGGTCAGGGGACCCAGTACTTC. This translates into CASSKPFGGQGTQYF.

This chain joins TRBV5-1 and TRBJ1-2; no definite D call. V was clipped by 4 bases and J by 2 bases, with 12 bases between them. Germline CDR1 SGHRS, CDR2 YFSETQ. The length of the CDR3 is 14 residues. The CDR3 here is CASSLPTQNYGYTF. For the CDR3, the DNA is TGCGCCAGCAGCCTCCCCACACAGAACTATGGCTACACCTTC.

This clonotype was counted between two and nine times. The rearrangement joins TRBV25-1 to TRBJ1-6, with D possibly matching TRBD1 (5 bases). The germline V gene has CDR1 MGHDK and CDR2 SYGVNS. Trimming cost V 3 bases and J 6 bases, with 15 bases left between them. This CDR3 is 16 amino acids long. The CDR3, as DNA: TGTGCCAGCAGTGAGTCAAGGGGCTTGGGTAATTCACCCCTCCACTTT. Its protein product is CASSESRGLGNSPLHF.